The 14 T cell receptor beta chains below were found in one sample sequenced in a study of T cell changes during pregnancy in multiple sclerosis (dated by TCRdb to the late 2010s). The library relied on the immunoSEQ multiplex PCR assay. TCRdb re-hosts the immuneACCESS table, in-frame sequences only. Its copies lack some clones; in the studies checked, an unresolved V gene accounts for under half of them, and the cause for the rest is not known. This sample is represented by 100,000 or so clones; around 93% of them were singletons. The top ten clones comprise almost 1% of the sample. This material consisted of peripheral blood, taken after pregnancy. The receptors were sampled from a female donor with multiple sclerosis, enrolled in a pregnancy study.

This chain links TRBV28 with TRBJ1-4; TRBD1 aligns across 7 bases. The V gene's germline CDR1 is MDHEN and CDR2 SYDVKM. There are 17 residues in the CDR3. The V and J ends lost 5 bases and 7 bases, in that order; junction bases with no gene match: 16. CDR3 amino acids: CASSETGISSLSEKLFF. The CDR3 DNA reads TGTGCCAGCAGTGAGACAGGGATCTCCTCCCTGAGTGAAAAACTGTTTTTT.

The chain links TRBV28 to TRBJ2-1; D is undetermined. Trimming pared 3 bases from V and 3 bases from J, leaving 12 bases between. The CDR3 has 15 amino acids. Germline V gene data show CDR1 as MDHEN and CDR2 as SYDVKM. CDR3 in amino acids: CASSFPRSVYNEQFF. CDR3 coding DNA: TGTGCCAGCAGTTTTCCGAGAAGCGTCTACAATGAGCAGTTCTTC.

This clone was observed a single time. V usage is TRBV4-3 and J usage is TRBJ1-1, with D unresolved. The germline V gene encodes CDR1 LGHNA and CDR2 YSLEER. Between the trimmed V and J ends, which lost 3 bases and 1 base, there was a span of 6 bases. This CDR3 is 13 amino acids long. In nucleotides, the CDR3 is TGCGCCAGCAGCCACTCGGGGAACACTGAAGCTTTCTTT. Translation gives CASSHSGNTEAFF.

The chain employs TRBV5-1 and TRBJ2-2, with a weak D call TRBD2 (6 bases). Germline V gene lookup returns CDR1 SGHRS and CDR2 YFSETQ. The CDR3 runs 14 residues. Trimming took off 5 bases at V and 4 bases at J, with 12 bases between the two ends. CDR3 sequence: CASRPGVGTGELFF. CDR3 coding DNA: TGCGCCAGCAGACCGGGAGTGGGCACCGGGGAGCTGTTTTTT.

The CDR3 here is CASRLSVMGQGEDTQYF. DNA of the CDR3: TGTGCAAGTCGCTTAAGTGTGATGGGACAGGGGGAAGATACGCAGTATTTT. The chain carries TRBV12-2 and TRBJ2-3; TRBD1, the table's D call, lacks a check against the DNA. TRBV12-2 is deemed a pseudogene. This CDR3 has 17 amino acids.

The V call is TRBV6-1, the J call TRBJ2-2, with D tentatively TRBD1 (6 bases). CDR3 length equals 15 residues. CDR1 is MNHNS, CDR2 SASEGT, per germline. V gave up 4 bases and J gave up 1 base, with 10 bases separating them. CDR3 residues: CASSVGTRNTGELFF. The CDR3 nucleotides are TGTGCCAGCAGTGTGGGGACAAGGAACACCGGGGAGCTGTTTTTT.

The J gene is TRBJ2-5, the V gene TRBV27, with D unresolved. The J call could be wrong; TRBJ2-7 is a better fit for the DNA end. Germline V gene data show CDR1 as MNHEY and CDR2 as SMNVEV (reference sequence). This CDR3 contains 10 residues. CDR3 in DNA: TGTGCCAGCCCCCTCCACGAGCAGTACTTC. Its protein is CASPLHEQYF.

V usage is TRBV29-1 and J usage is TRBJ2-7; D remains ambiguous. V was trimmed by 5 bases and J by 6 bases, leaving 14 bases between them. Germline V gene sequence: CDR1 SQVTM, CDR2 ANQGSEA. The CDR3 is made up of 12 amino acids. This CDR3 is CSVKVEPREQYF. The CDR3 region has the DNA TGCAGCGTTAAGGTGGAGCCACGCGAGCAGTACTTC.

The rearrangement links TRBV4-1 to TRBJ2-1; 8 bases fit TRBD2. V was pared by 3 bases and J by 1 base, with 5 bases of the junction left unmatched. The germline V gene encodes CDR1 MGHRA and CDR2 YSYEKL. CDR3 length equals 16 residues. CDR3 protein: CASSQLSGASYNEQFF. DNA for the CDR3: TGCGCCAGCAGCCAGCTTAGCGGGGCATCCTACAATGAGCAGTTCTTC.

This chain links TRBV4-1 with TRBJ2-1, with 8 bases matching TRBD1. With 4 bases clipped from V and 3 bases from J, the junction kept 11 bases outside the gene matches. CDR1 and CDR2 from the germline V gene are MGHRA and YSYEKL. The CDR3 runs 17 residues. The CDR3 spells CASSLTRTGFSYNEQFF. The CDR3 DNA reads TGCGCCAGCAGCCTCACACGGACAGGGTTTAGCTACAATGAGCAGTTCTTC.

This chain links TRBV27 with TRBJ1-4, with 10 bases that match TRBD1. The CDR3 is 16 residues long. CDR1 is MNHEY and CDR2 is SMNVEV in the germline V gene (reference sequence). V dropped 1 base and J dropped 8; count of bases not matched to a gene: 7. The CDR3 DNA reads as TGTGCCAGCAGTTTATATTCCGGACAGGGGGAGGAAAAACTGTTTTTT. Protein: CASSLYSGQGEEKLFF.

This chain uses TRBV5-1 with TRBJ2-7, with 11 positions matching TRBD1. Germline CDR1 reads SGHRS; CDR2 reads YFSETQ. Germline trimming cut 0 bases from V and 6 bases from J; bases unmatched to any gene: 8. The CDR3 runs 16 residues. CDR3 amino acids: CASSLEPGQGGLEQYF. CDR3 sequence (DNA): TGCGCCAGCAGCTTGGAACCGGGACAGGGGGGACTCGAGCAGTACTTC.

V gene TRBV19 combines with J gene TRBJ2-1; TRBD2 aligns across 10 bases. The CDR3 is made up of 15 amino acids. CDR1 LNHDA and CDR2 SQIVND come from the germline V gene (reference sequence). The V segment lost 7 bases and the J segment 5 bases; nucleotides outside the gene matches: 8. CDR3 sequence reads: CASTQGTSVNNEQFF. CDR3 bases: TGTGCCAGTACCCAAGGGACTAGCGTTAACAATGAGCAGTTCTTC.

The V gene is TRBV30, the J gene TRBJ1-2; maybe TRBD1 (5 bases). The CDR3 spans 12 residues. Germline CDR1 reads GTSNPN; CDR2 reads SVGIG (reference sequence). The CDR3 region is CAAPGGVRGYTF. DNA for the CDR3: TGTGCGGCCCCGGGGGGTGTAAGGGGCTACACCTTC.